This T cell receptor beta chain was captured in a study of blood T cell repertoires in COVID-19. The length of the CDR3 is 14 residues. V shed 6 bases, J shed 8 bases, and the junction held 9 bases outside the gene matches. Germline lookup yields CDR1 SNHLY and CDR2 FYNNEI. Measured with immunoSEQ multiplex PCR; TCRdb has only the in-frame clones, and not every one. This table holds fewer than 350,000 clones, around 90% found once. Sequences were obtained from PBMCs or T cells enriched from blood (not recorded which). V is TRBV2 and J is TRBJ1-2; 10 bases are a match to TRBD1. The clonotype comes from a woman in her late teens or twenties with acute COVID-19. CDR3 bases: TGTGCCAGCAGAACCTTAGACAGGGGGCGAGGCTACACCTTC. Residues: CASRTLDRGRGYTF. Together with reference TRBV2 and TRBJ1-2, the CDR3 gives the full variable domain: EPEVTQTPSHQVTQMGQEVILRCVPISNHLYFYWYRQILGQKVEFLVSFYNNEISEKSEIFDDQFSVERPDGSNFTLKIRSTKLEDSAMYFCASRTLDRGRGYTFGSGTRLTVV.